Presented here are 15 T cell receptor beta chains from one specimen sequenced in a study of Ad26.COV2.S vaccination and SARS-CoV-2 variants (dated by TCRdb to about 2021). Library preparation used the immunoSEQ multiplex PCR assay. Held by TCRdb, this immuneACCESS table contains in-frame sequences only and omits some clones. Under half of the omission traces to an unresolved V gene where checked; the cause of the rest is unknown. The sample table records around 270,000 clones; around nine tenths of these occur just once. Under 3% of the sample is taken by the ten largest. What the treatment or condition label conveys for this sample: 15 to 20 received Ad26.COV2.S at low or high dose, single or two shots; roughly five received placebo; per-sample allocation not given. For vaccine and placebo recipients, repertoires were sequenced using samples collected on day 63 after the first injection. The sample here was peripheral blood, taken in a trial of Ad26.COV2.S vaccine versus placebo. These receptors came from a person between 18 and 65 years old who received the Ad26.COV2.S COVID-19 vaccine or a placebo.

This chain connects TRBV29-1 to TRBJ2-7, with D perhaps assigned TRBD1 or TRBD2 (5 bases each). CDR3 length: 13 amino acids. Deletions cut 7 bases from V and 0 bases from J, with 13 bases between. Per germline, CDR1 SQVTM and CDR2 ANQGSEA. The CDR3 DNA follows: TGCAGCGCCGGAGAGGGGAGCTCCTACGAGCAGTACTTC. It encodes CSAGEGSSYEQYF.

This rearrangement joins TRBV10-3 to TRBJ1-1, with D unresolved. The CDR3 has 16 residues. Germline V CDR1 and CDR2: ENHRY, SYGVKD. Between the trimmed V and J ends, which lost 0 bases and 5 bases, there was a span of 16 bases. The CDR3 is CAISESGRARGTEAFF. Written as DNA, the CDR3 is TGTGCCATCAGTGAGTCTGGACGGGCGCGAGGGACTGAAGCTTTCTTT.

The gene calls are TRBV6-6 and TRBJ1-6; TRBD1 agrees at 7 bases. The CDR3 is made up of 14 amino acids. CDR1 is MNHNY and CDR2 is SVGAGI in the germline V gene (reference sequence). After removal of 6 bases from V and 10 bases from J, the junction contained 9 bases not matched to a gene. The DNA of the CDR3 is TGTGCCAGCAGGGGGGACAGCCGTGGATCACCCCTCCACTTT. Protein: CASRGDSRGSPLHF.

The rearrangement links TRBV4-1 to TRBJ1-6, with D tentatively TRBD1 (6 bases). V lost 4 bases, J lost 5 bases, and 24 bases lay in between. This CDR3 has 19 residues. The germline gives CDR1 MGHRA, CDR2 YSYEKL. The chain's CDR3 is CASSRKDRDNGINNSPLHF. In DNA form, the CDR3 reads TGCGCCAGCAGCCGAAAAGACCGGGACAACGGAATAAATAATTCACCCCTCCACTTT.

The V gene is TRBV7-2, the J gene TRBJ2-3, with 7 bases fitting TRBD2. The V and J ends lost 6 bases and 4 bases, in that order; junction bases with no gene match: 7. Per germline, CDR1 SGHTA and CDR2 FQGNSA. This CDR3 has 14 residues. This CDR3 is CASSKRDPADTQYF. CDR3 in DNA: TGTGCCAGCAGTAAGCGGGACCCCGCAGATACGCAGTATTTT.

This chain connects TRBV2 to TRBJ1-2, with D tentatively TRBD1 (5 bases). CDR3 length: 14 amino acids. V was trimmed by 7 bases and J by 2 bases, leaving 14 bases between them. Germline CDR1 SNHLY, CDR2 FYNNEI. CDR3 sequence reads: CASTPEGTNYGYTF. The CDR3 DNA reads TGTGCCAGCACACCAGAGGGGACCAACTATGGCTACACCTTC.

V usage is TRBV5-1 and J usage is TRBJ2-7, with 7 bases that match TRBD2. V was pared by 5 bases and J by 2 bases, with 10 bases of the junction left unmatched. The CDR3 consists of 15 residues. In germline, CDR1 is SGHRS, CDR2 YFSETQ. The CDR3 here is CASSPGLVQPYEQYF. CDR3 nucleotide sequence: TGCGCCAGCAGTCCCGGACTAGTTCAGCCCTACGAGCAGTACTTC. The full variable domain, rest sourced from reference TRBV5-1 and TRBJ2-7, is KAGVTQTPRYLIKTRGQQVTLSCSPISGHRSVSWYQQTPGQGLQFLFEYFSETQRNKGNFPGRFSGRQFSNSRSEMNVSTLELGDSALYLCASSPGLVQPYEQYFGPGTRLTVT.

V is TRBV6-1 and J is TRBJ2-7; D possibly corresponds to TRBD1 (5 bases). Germline assignment: CDR1 MNHNS and CDR2 SASEGT. With 2 bases removed from V and 3 bases from J, the gap between germline ends came to 11 bases. The CDR3 covers 14 residues. The CDR3 region has the DNA TGTGCCAGCAGTGAACTAGTAGGGGACTACGAGCAGTACTTC. Translation: CASSELVGDYEQYF.

The V gene is TRBV5-1, the J gene TRBJ2-2; 8 nucleotides match TRBD2. The junction had 3 bases not matched to a gene; V was cut back by 0 bases and J by 5 bases. The CDR3 is 15 amino acids. Germline V gene sequence: CDR1 SGHRS, CDR2 YFSETQ. For the CDR3, the DNA is TGCGCCAGCAGCTTGGCAGCGGGAGAAACCGGGGAGCTGTTTTTT. As protein: CASSLAAGETGELFF.

This sequence joins TRBV4-3 and TRBJ1-1, with D hard to call. CDR3 size: 13 residues. Germline V CDR1 and CDR2: LGHNA, YSLEER. Between the trimmed V and J ends, which lost 1 base and 4 bases, there was a span of 7 bases. CDR3 protein: CASSQGVLTEAFF. The CDR3 DNA follows: TGCGCCAGCAGCCAAGGCGTTCTCACTGAAGCTTTCTTT.

This clone was observed a few times. V and J are TRBV6-5 and TRBJ1-5; tentatively, D is TRBD1 (6 bases). Germline V gene data show CDR1 as MNHEY and CDR2 as SVGAGI. V was cut by 8 bases and J by 4 bases, with 15 bases left in between. This CDR3 has 14 residues. The CDR3: CASHPRGSNQPQHF. Here the CDR3 DNA reads TGTGCCAGCCACCCGAGGGGGAGTAATCAGCCCCAGCATTTT.

The V gene is TRBV21-1, the J gene TRBJ2-4; no DNA check was done on the table's D call, TRBD2. TRBV21-1 is tagged as a pseudogene. The CDR3 spans 12 residues. The CDR3 loop is CASSPYVDIQYF. CDR3 sequence (DNA): TGTGCTAGCAGCCCCTATGTAGACATTCAGTACTTC.

This sequence joins TRBV7-3 and TRBJ2-1; D perhaps matches TRBD1 (5 bases). In germline, CDR1 is SGHTA, CDR2 FQGTGA. Trimming pared 5 bases from V and 4 bases from J, leaving 9 bases between. The CDR3 contains 13 residues. The CDR3 is CASSLQVYNEQFF. In nucleotides, the CDR3 is TGTGCCAGCAGCCTACAGGTTTACAATGAGCAGTTCTTC.

This rearrangement joins TRBV2 to TRBJ2-1; 15 nucleotides match TRBD2. The germline V gene encodes CDR1 SNHLY and CDR2 FYNNEI. This CDR3 region has 16 residues. V was clipped by 6 bases and J by 8 bases; unmatched bases: 8. The chain's CDR3 is CASSVGLAGGLDEQFF. CDR3 in DNA: TGTGCCAGCAGCGTTGGACTAGCGGGAGGGTTAGATGAGCAGTTCTTC.

This chain connects TRBV11-2 to TRBJ2-7; D is undetermined. The CDR3 has 14 residues. CDR1 and CDR2 from the germline V gene are SGHAT and FQNNGV. Trimming took off 1 base at V and 4 bases at J, with 11 bases between the two ends. The CDR3 coding sequence is TGTGCCAGCAGCTTAGTGGTTAGCTTTTACGAGCAGTACTTC. Protein sequence: CASSLVVSFYEQYF.